Shown below are 5 T cell receptor beta chains from a single sample sequenced in a study of T cell responses to AZD1222 COVID-19 vaccine. The data were produced by immunoSEQ multiplex PCR, yet TCRdb's version contains in-frame clones alone and is incomplete. The sample includes 45,000 to 60,000 clones, around 86% of them seen just once. Source: peripheral blood, taken on day 0 of AZD1222 vaccination. The receptors here all came from an adult in good health.

This chain links TRBV9 with TRBJ2-7, with 9 bases matching TRBD2. After removal of 0 bases from V and 4 bases from J, the junction contained 8 bases not matched to a gene. The CDR3 is 16 amino acids. The V gene's germline CDR1 is SGDLS and CDR2 YYNGEE. CDR3: CASSVEGSGSSYEQYF. The CDR3, as DNA: TGTGCCAGCAGCGTAGAAGGTAGCGGGAGTAGTTACGAGCAGTACTTC.

This clone was seen only a few times. The rearrangement links TRBV7-2 to TRBJ2-1; D is perhaps TRBD1 or TRBD2 (6 bases each). In germline, CDR1 is SGHTA, CDR2 FQGNSA. The CDR3 totals 14 residues. The CDR3 coding sequence is TGTGCGGAGGATCGGCGGGACACTTACAATGAGCAGTTCTTC. This gives the protein CAEDRRDTYNEQFF. The full variable domain, completed using reference TRBV7-2 and TRBJ2-1, is GAGVSQSPSNKVTEKGKDVELRCDPISGHTALYWYRQSLGQGLEFLIYFQGNSAPDKSGLPSDRFSAERTGGSVSTLTIQRTQQEDSAVYLCAEDRRDTYNEQFFGPGTRLTVL.

The chain recombines TRBV5-4 with TRBJ2-7; maybe TRBD2 (6 bases). CDR3 length: 15 residues. Per germline, CDR1 SGHNT and CDR2 YYREEE (reference sequence). Trimming removed 3 bases at V and 4 bases at J, with 17 bases between. The CDR3 protein is CASSSPEGIGYEQYF. CDR3 bases: TGTGCCAGCAGCTCCCCGGAGGGGATCGGATACGAGCAGTACTTC.

This clone is a singleton in its sample. The rearrangement joins TRBV5-1 to TRBJ2-1, with D possibly being TRBD2 (6 bases). Per the germline V gene, CDR1 is SGHRS and CDR2 is YFSETQ. Trimming took off 0 bases at V and 8 bases at J, with 15 bases between the two ends. CDR3 length: 15 residues. Here the CDR3 DNA reads TGCGCCAGCAGCTTGGGTAGGCCCGGGGAGGATGAGCAGTTCTTC. Protein: CASSLGRPGEDEQFF.

The V call is TRBV30, the J call TRBJ1-6; tentatively, D is TRBD1 (5 bases). The V gene lost 0 bases and the J gene lost 5 bases, with 23 bases spanning the gap. Germline values: CDR1 GTSNPN, CDR2 SVGIG (reference sequence). CDR3 length equals 19 residues. The CDR3 region is CAWSVEYLDGATDNSPLHF. CDR3 bases: TGTGCCTGGAGTGTAGAATACCTGGACGGGGCCACCGATAATTCACCCCTCCACTTT.